This T cell receptor (beta chain) appears in the sequencing data of a study of sequential checkpoint blockade in melanoma. Notes on the study in general: In arm A, pretreatment tumor clonality was associated with response. Mutational load did not correlate with tumor T-cell fraction or clonality.

Germline loops: CDR1 MRHNA, CDR2 SNTAGT. The CDR3 extends over 11 amino acids. Method: immunoSEQ multiplex PCR; TCRdb's copy keeps in-frame clones and lacks some. The data contain over 2,500 clones, approximately 18% of them singletons. The treatment was: randomized to nivolumab then ipilimumab (arm A) or the reverse (arm B). The sample holds a few counts of this clone. Its antigen remains unidentified. At one end the junction does not follow the germline gene, possibly because of a read error. The chain uses TRBV6-4 and TRBJ2-7; D uncertain. The sample was tumor tissue (inferred from file names), taken from a patient given nivolumab and ipilimumab in sequence. The origin of this receptor is a human donor with melanoma. CDR3: CAISESPEQYF. The CDR3 DNA is TGTGCCATCAGTGAGTCCCCCGAGCAGTACTTC.